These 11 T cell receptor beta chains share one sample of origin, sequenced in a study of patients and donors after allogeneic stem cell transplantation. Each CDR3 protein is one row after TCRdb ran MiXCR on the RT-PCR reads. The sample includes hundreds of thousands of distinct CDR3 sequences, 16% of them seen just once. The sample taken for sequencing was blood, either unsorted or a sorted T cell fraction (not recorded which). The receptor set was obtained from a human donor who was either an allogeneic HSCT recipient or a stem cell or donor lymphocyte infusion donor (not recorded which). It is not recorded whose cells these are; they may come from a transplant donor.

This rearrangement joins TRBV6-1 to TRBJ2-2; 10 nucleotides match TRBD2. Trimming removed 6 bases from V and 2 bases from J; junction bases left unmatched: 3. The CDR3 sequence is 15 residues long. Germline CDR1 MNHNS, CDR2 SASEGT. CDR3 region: CASRSGRANTGELFF. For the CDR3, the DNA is TGTGCCAGCAGAAGCGGGAGGGCCAACACCGGGGAGCTGTTTTTT.

In DNA, the CDR3 is TGTGCCAGCAGTTTATCCGGAGATTCCTACGAGCAGTACTTC. This translates into CASSLSGDSYEQYF. The chain joins TRBV27 to TRBJ2-7; D is uncertain. CDR3 length: 14 residues. Germline V gives CDR1 MNHEY, CDR2 SMNVEV (reference sequence). Trimming left V 0 bases short and J 1 base short, with 7 bases between.

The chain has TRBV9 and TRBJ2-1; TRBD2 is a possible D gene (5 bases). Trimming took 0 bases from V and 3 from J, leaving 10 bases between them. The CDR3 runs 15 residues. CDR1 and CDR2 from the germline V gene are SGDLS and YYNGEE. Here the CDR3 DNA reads TGTGCCAGCAGCGTAGGGAGCGGCTACTACAATGAGCAGTTCTTC. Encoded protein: CASSVGSGYYNEQFF. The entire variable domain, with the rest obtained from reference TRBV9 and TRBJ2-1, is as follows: DSGVTQTPKHLITATGQRVTLRCSPRSGDLSVYWYQQSLDQGLQFLIQYYNGEERAKGNILERFSAQQFPDLHSELNLSSLELGDSALYFCASSVGSGYYNEQFFGPGTRLTVL.

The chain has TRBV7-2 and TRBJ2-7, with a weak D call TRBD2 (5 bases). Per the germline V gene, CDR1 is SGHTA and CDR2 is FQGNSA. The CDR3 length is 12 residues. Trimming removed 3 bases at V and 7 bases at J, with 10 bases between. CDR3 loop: CASSFVAGEQYF. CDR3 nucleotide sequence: TGTGCCAGCAGCTTCGTTGCGGGTGAGCAGTACTTC.

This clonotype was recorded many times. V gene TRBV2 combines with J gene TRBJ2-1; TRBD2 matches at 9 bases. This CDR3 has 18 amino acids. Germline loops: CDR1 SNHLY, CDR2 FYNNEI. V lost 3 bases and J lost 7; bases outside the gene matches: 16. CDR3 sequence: CASSDSVLAGNTGNEQFF. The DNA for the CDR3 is TGTGCCAGCAGTGACTCCGTTCTAGCGGGAAATACGGGAAATGAGCAGTTCTTC.

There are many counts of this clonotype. The CDR3 DNA reads as TGTGCCAGCAGTTTATACGGGGGGACTCAGCCCCAGCATTTT. Amino acids: CASSLYGGTQPQHF. V and J are TRBV12-3 or TRBV12-4 and TRBJ1-5; D may be TRBD1 (5 bases). The length of the CDR3 is 14 residues. Trimming took 2 bases from V and 6 from J, leaving 11 bases between them.

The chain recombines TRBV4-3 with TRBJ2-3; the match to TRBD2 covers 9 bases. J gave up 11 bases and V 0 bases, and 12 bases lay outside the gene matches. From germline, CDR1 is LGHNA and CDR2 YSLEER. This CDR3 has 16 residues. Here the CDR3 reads CASSQDGSGGNQGQYF. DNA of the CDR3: TGCGCCAGCAGCCAAGATGGAAGCGGGGGGAACCAGGGGCAGTATTTT.

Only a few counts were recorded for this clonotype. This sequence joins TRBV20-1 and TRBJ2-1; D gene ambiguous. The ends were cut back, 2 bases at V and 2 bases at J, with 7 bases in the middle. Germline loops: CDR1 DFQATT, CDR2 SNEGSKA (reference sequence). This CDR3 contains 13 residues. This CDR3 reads CSARPDPYNEQFF. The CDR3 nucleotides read TGCAGTGCTAGACCAGATCCCTACAATGAGCAGTTCTTC.

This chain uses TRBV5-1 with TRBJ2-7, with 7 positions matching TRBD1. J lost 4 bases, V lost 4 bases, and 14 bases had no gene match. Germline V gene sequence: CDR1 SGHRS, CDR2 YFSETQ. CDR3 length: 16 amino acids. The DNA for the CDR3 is TGCGCCAGCAGCGCCACTGGACAGGCAATGATATACGAGCAGTACTTC. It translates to CASSATGQAMIYEQYF.

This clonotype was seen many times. CDR3 sequence reads: CSVTGSSYEQYF. In nucleotides, the CDR3 is TGCAGTGTGACTGGGTCCTCCTACGAGCAGTACTTC. The chain joins TRBV20-1 to TRBJ2-7, with unresolved D. This CDR3 comprises 12 residues. Germline V gives CDR1 DFQATT, CDR2 SNEGSKA (reference sequence). V was pared by 7 bases and J by 0 bases, with 10 bases between.

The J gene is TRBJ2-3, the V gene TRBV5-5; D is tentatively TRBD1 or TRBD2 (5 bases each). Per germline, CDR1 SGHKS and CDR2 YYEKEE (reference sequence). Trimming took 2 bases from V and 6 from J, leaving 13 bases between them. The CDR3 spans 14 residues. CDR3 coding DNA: TGTGCCAGCAGCTTAACCGGGGCGCGGGATACGCAGTATTTT. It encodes CASSLTGARDTQYF.